This T cell receptor (beta chain) derives from a study of T cell responses to AZD1222 COVID-19 vaccine. Study results and limitations: Most donors were white British, females outnumbered males, and clonal diversity was possibly underestimated.

Germline V gene sequence: CDR1 SGHTA, CDR2 FQGNSA. The CDR3 contains 15 residues. Trimming cost V 7 bases and J 7 bases, with 20 bases left between them. For this clone: What it binds is not known.

The table came from immunoSEQ multiplex PCR; TCRdb's copy has only in-frame clones and leaves some out. This table has some 170,000 clones, about 90% appearing once. The specimen was peripheral blood, collected on day 0 of MenACWY control vaccination. The clonotype was recovered from an adult in good health. This chain links TRBV7-2 with TRBJ1-5; weak D call: TRBD1 (6 bases). In DNA form, the CDR3 reads TGTGCCAGCACCCCTGAGCGGCAGGGGAACCAGCCCCAGCATTTT. It specifies CASTPERQGNQPQHF.